The source of this T cell receptor beta chain is a study of T cell changes during pregnancy in multiple sclerosis. The CDR3 has 14 residues. V was clipped by 9 bases and J by 8 bases; unmatched bases: 14. CDR1 SGHNT and CDR2 YYREEE come from the germline V gene (reference sequence). Clones were read by immunoSEQ multiplex PCR, and TCRdb kept only the in-frame ones, dropping some. The data hold roughly 100,000 clones, with 91% observed a single time. The sample was peripheral blood, taken in the second trimester of pregnancy. V is TRBV5-4 and J is TRBJ2-3, with TRBD2 matching over 8 bases. The TCR was taken from a female donor with multiple sclerosis, enrolled in a pregnancy study. CDR3: CATGPGLEGPTQYF. The CDR3 DNA sequence: TGTGCCACGGGTCCGGGACTAGAAGGGCCTACGCAGTATTTT. Using reference TRBV5-4 and TRBJ2-3 for the parts outside the CDR3, the full variable domain is ETGVTQSPTHLIKTRGQQVTLRCSSQSGHNTVSWYQQALGQGPQFIFQYYREEENGRGNFPPRFSGLQFPNYSSELNVNALELDDSALYLCATGPGLEGPTQYFGPGTRLTVL.